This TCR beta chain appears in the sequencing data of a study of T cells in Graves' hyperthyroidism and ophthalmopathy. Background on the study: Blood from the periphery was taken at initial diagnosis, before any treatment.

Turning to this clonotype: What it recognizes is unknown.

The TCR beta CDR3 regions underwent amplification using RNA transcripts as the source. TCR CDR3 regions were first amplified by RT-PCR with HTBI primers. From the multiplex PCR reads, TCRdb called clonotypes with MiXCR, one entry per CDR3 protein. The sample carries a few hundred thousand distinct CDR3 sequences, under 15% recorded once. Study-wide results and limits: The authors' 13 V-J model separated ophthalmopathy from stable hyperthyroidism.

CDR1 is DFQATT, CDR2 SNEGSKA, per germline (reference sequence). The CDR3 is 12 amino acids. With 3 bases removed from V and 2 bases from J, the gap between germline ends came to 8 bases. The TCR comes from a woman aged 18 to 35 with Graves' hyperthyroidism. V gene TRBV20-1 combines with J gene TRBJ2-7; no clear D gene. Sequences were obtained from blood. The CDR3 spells CSASEATYEQYF. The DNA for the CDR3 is TGCAGTGCTAGCGAGGCCACCTACGAGCAGTACTTC.